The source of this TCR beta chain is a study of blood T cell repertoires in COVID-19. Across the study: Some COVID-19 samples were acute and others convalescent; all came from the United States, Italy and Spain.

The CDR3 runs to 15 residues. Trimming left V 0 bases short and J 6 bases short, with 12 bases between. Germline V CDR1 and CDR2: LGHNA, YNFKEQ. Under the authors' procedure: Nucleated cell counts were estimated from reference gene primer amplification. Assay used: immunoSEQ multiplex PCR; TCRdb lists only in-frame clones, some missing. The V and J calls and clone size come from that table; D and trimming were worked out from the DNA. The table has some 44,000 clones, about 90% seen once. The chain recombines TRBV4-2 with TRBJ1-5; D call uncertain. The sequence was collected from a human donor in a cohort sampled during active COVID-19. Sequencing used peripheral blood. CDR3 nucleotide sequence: TGTGCCAGCAGCCAAGATAGCGGAGGCCGTCAGCCCCAGCATTTT. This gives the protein CASSQDSGGRQPQHF.